The 24 T cell receptor beta chains presented below share a single source sample, sequenced in a study of T cell changes during pregnancy in multiple sclerosis. The method was immunoSEQ multiplex PCR; TCRdb's version includes in-frame clones alone and lacks a portion of them. Of more than 65,000 clones listed, about 92% are singletons. Sequenced material: CD4+ T cells from peripheral blood mononuclear cells, taken before pregnancy. The receptors were sampled from a female donor with multiple sclerosis, enrolled in a pregnancy study.

This clone showed up just once. The chain links TRBV9 to TRBJ2-2; D remains unclear. The V and J ends lost 1 base and 0 bases respectively, with 4 bases between them. The germline V gene has CDR1 SGDLS and CDR2 YYNGEE. The CDR3 has 14 residues. The CDR3 region has the DNA TGTGCCAGCAGCGTACTAACGAACACCGGGGAGCTGTTTTTT. Protein product: CASSVLTNTGELFF.

This clone was picked up a small number of times. The chain combines TRBV7-6 with TRBJ2-7; D unclear. CDR1 and CDR2 (germline): SGHVS, FNYEAQ. V shed 0 bases and J shed 3 bases, with 9 bases lying between them. CDR3 length: 14 amino acids. The CDR3 nucleotides read TGTGCCAGCAGCTTAGCCTCGAAGAGCTACGAGCAGTACTTC. Its translation is CASSLASKSYEQYF.

The chain links TRBV10-3 to TRBJ1-1, with D uncertain. Germline V CDR1 and CDR2: ENHRY, SYGVKD. The germline V and J ends were trimmed by 7 bases and 0 bases, with 9 bases remaining between them. The CDR3 consists of 13 residues. The CDR3 reads CAIMREMNTEAFF. The CDR3 DNA follows: TGTGCCATCATGAGGGAGATGAACACTGAAGCTTTCTTT.

This chain uses TRBV6-1 with TRBJ1-2; 7 nucleotides agree with TRBD1. Germline-derived CDR1 and CDR2 are MNHNS and SASEGT. V was pared by 10 bases and J by 4 bases, with 3 bases of the junction left unmatched. This CDR3 contains 11 residues. CDR3 DNA sequence: TGTGCCACCAGGGGGGGCTATGGCTACACCTTC. Translated, it gives CATRGGYGYTF.

V usage is TRBV18 and J usage is TRBJ1-1; possibly TRBD1 for D (6 bases). Germline-derived CDR1 and CDR2 are KGHSH and LQKENI. There are 14 residues in the CDR3. Trimming cost V 2 bases and J 5 bases, with 12 bases left between them. CDR3 DNA: TGTGCCAGCTCACCAGAGGGGGGGCGGACTGAAGCTTTCTTT. Its translation: CASSPEGGRTEAFF.

This clone has just one count. This rearrangement joins TRBV2 to TRBJ2-3; 7 bases agree with TRBD1. The CDR3 totals 14 residues. With V trimmed by 6 bases and J by 3 bases, 6 bases remained unmatched. The germline V gene has CDR1 SNHLY and CDR2 FYNNEI. CDR3: CASSSQGMTDTQYF. In DNA form, the CDR3 reads TGTGCCAGCAGCTCACAGGGGATGACAGATACGCAGTATTTT.

The genes are TRBV30 and TRBJ2-5; 8 positions match TRBD2. Germline CDR1 reads GTSNPN; CDR2 reads SVGIG (reference sequence). V dropped 4 bases and J dropped 5; count of bases not matched to a gene: 9. There are 14 residues in the CDR3. The CDR3 DNA is TGTGCCTGGAAGGTAGCGACTAGCGCCGAGACCCAGTACTTC. This translates into CAWKVATSAETQYF.

The chain couples TRBV7-8 to TRBJ2-7; TRBD2 agrees at 8 bases. This CDR3 is 15 amino acids long. Germline V gene data show CDR1 as SGHVS and CDR2 as FQNEAQ. The ends lost 5 bases at V and 0 bases at J; junction bases unmatched: 6. This chain's CDR3 is CASSPRGGSSYEQYF. In DNA form, the CDR3 reads TGTGCCAGCAGCCCCCGGGGGGGGAGCTCCTACGAGCAGTACTTC.

This chain joins TRBV30 and TRBJ2-3; 7 bases fit TRBD2. This CDR3 contains 13 residues. Germline CDR1 and CDR2: GTSNPN and SVGIG (reference sequence). The V gene end was trimmed by 3 bases and the J gene end by 1 base; junction bases not matched to a gene: 1. This CDR3 is CAWSSGGTDTQYF. The DNA of the CDR3 is TGTGCCTGGAGCAGCGGGGGCACAGATACGCAGTATTTT.

The gene calls are TRBV28 and TRBJ1-5; D is undetermined. V lost 7 bases, J lost 5 bases, and 18 bases lay in between. CDR3 length: 15 residues. Germline values: CDR1 MDHEN, CDR2 SYDVKM. CDR3 residues: CASTPRFGDYQPQHF. CDR3 DNA: TGTGCCAGCACCCCCCGATTCGGGGATTATCAGCCCCAGCATTTT. Combining the CDR3 with reference TRBV28 and TRBJ1-5 gives the whole variable domain DVKVTQSSRYLVKRTGEKVFLECVQDMDHENMFWYRQDPGLGLRLIYFSYDVKMKEKGDIPEGYSVSREKKERFSLILESASTNQTSMYLCASTPRFGDYQPQHFGDGTRLSIL.

This clone was picked up one time. The chain links TRBV6-1 to TRBJ2-1; a possible D gene is TRBD1 (6 bases). The CDR3 length is 14 residues. V was shortened by 5 bases and J by 9 bases, with 17 bases between the two germline ends. The germline V gene encodes CDR1 MNHNS and CDR2 SASEGT. The CDR3: CASSLRGLQGEQFF. The CDR3 DNA is TGTGCCAGCAGTCTAAGGGGCCTACAGGGTGAGCAGTTCTTC.

The rearrangement joins TRBV9 to TRBJ1-2; TRBD1 aligns across 7 bases. Germline V gene lookup returns CDR1 SGDLS and CDR2 YYNGEE. The CDR3 length is 15 residues. J gave up 5 bases and V 0 bases, and 7 bases lay outside the gene matches. This CDR3 is CASSVEGGRGYGYTF. CDR3 DNA: TGTGCCAGCAGCGTAGAAGGGGGCAGGGGGTATGGCTACACCTTC. Full variable domain (missing parts from reference TRBV9 and TRBJ1-2): DSGVTQTPKHLITATGQRVTLRCSPRSGDLSVYWYQQSLDQGLQFLIQYYNGEERAKGNILERFSAQQFPDLHSELNLSSLELGDSALYFCASSVEGGRGYGYTFGSGTRLTVV.

The V call is TRBV27, the J call TRBJ1-4; 7 positions agree with TRBD1. The ends lost 3 bases at V and 10 bases at J; junction bases unmatched: 8. The CDR3 runs to 14 residues. Per the germline V gene, CDR1 is MNHEY and CDR2 is SMNVEV (reference sequence). CDR3 sequence: CASSLRGQVGKLFF. CDR3 nucleotide sequence: TGTGCCAGCAGTTTGCGCGGACAGGTTGGAAAACTGTTTTTT.

The V and J genes are TRBV2 and TRBJ2-3, with TRBD2 matching over 7 bases. Germline V gene data show CDR1 as SNHLY and CDR2 as FYNNEI. The CDR3 consists of 14 residues. With 7 bases clipped from V and 7 bases from J, the junction kept 11 bases outside the gene matches. CDR3 region: CASTEREQRYTQYF. As DNA, the CDR3 is TGTGCCAGCACCGAGCGGGAACAGCGGTATACGCAGTATTTT.

The chain is built from TRBV30 and TRBJ1-6; 10 bases fit TRBD1. This CDR3 comprises 15 residues. The trim removed 5 bases at V and 8 bases at J, leaving 9 bases unmatched. Germline values: CDR1 GTSNPN, CDR2 SVGIG (reference sequence). For the CDR3, the DNA is TGTGCCTGGCATTCACCGGGACAGGGGTATTCACCCCTCCACTTT. This translates into CAWHSPGQGYSPLHF.

V usage is TRBV29-1 and J usage is TRBJ1-6; D is possibly TRBD1 (5 bases). CDR1 and CDR2 from the germline V gene are SQVTM and ANQGSEA. Trimming removed 5 bases from V and 7 bases from J, with 15 bases in between. The CDR3 extends over 14 amino acids. The CDR3 DNA reads TGCAGCGTTCGAGGGGAGGGGAAAAATTCACCCCTCCACTTT. It yields the protein CSVRGEGKNSPLHF.

V gene TRBV2 combines with J gene TRBJ1-6, with a possible D match to TRBD1 (6 bases). V lost 5 bases and J 7 bases, leaving 15 bases between the germline ends. The CDR3 loop spans 15 amino acids. The germline V gene has CDR1 SNHLY and CDR2 FYNNEI. The CDR3: CASSLRDKQNSPLHF. In DNA form, the CDR3 reads TGTGCCAGCAGTCTCCGGGACAAACAAAATTCACCCCTCCACTTT.

The chain has TRBV7-9 and TRBJ1-2; D perhaps matches TRBD1 (6 bases). The CDR3 runs to 14 residues. Germline V gives CDR1 SEHNR, CDR2 FQNEAQ (reference sequence). V dropped 5 bases and J dropped 6 bases, with 16 bases sitting between them. The CDR3 spells CASSPGRGEDGYTF. The CDR3 DNA reads as TGTGCCAGCAGCCCAGGCAGGGGTGAGGATGGCTACACCTTC.

The J gene is TRBJ1-2, the V gene TRBV25-1, with 7 bases that match TRBD1. With V trimmed by 6 bases and J by 6 bases, 16 bases remained unmatched. The CDR3 runs to 16 residues. Germline CDR1 and CDR2: MGHDK and SYGVNS. The DNA of the CDR3 is TGTGCCAGCAGGCCCCAGACAGGGTCAAGGTCGGATGGCTACACCTTC. Translated: CASRPQTGSRSDGYTF.

This chain connects TRBV10-3 to TRBJ2-2; 8 bases match TRBD1. The V segment lost 4 bases and the J segment 5 bases; nucleotides outside the gene matches: 6. Germline loops: CDR1 ENHRY, CDR2 SYGVKD. The CDR3 runs 15 residues. CDR3 residues: CAISAQGARTGELFF. DNA of the CDR3: TGTGCCATCAGTGCCCAGGGGGCGAGGACCGGGGAGCTGTTTTTT.

J is TRBJ1-4 and V is TRBV6-5; D not certain. Germline values: CDR1 MNHEY, CDR2 SVGAGI. There are 13 residues in the CDR3. V dropped 5 bases and J dropped 7 bases, with 11 bases sitting between them. Written as DNA, the CDR3 is TGTGCCAGCAGTATTACATATGGTGAAAAACTGTTTTTT. It is translated as CASSITYGEKLFF.

This clone was detected only once. The genes are TRBV2 and TRBJ1-2; D is uncertain. Germline CDR1 is SNHLY and CDR2 is FYNNEI. The CDR3 is made up of 12 amino acids. The germline V and J ends were trimmed by 8 bases and 5 bases, with 12 bases remaining between them. DNA of the CDR3: TGTGCCAGCGCCGGGGTTTTTTATGGCTACACCTTC. It codes for CASAGVFYGYTF.

V usage is TRBV5-4 and J usage is TRBJ1-1; TRBD1 agrees at 11 bases. V gave up 3 bases and J gave up 4 bases; unmatched junction bases: 5. The CDR3 loop spans 15 amino acids. Germline V lookup: CDR1 SGHNT, CDR2 YYREEE (reference sequence). CDR3 protein: CASSSGQGAITEAFF. In nucleotides, the CDR3 is TGTGCCAGCAGCTCCGGACAGGGGGCGATCACTGAAGCTTTCTTT.

This chain uses TRBV2 with TRBJ2-7, with 7 bases matching TRBD2. Germline CDR1 SNHLY, CDR2 FYNNEI. V dropped 5 bases and J dropped 3; count of bases not matched to a gene: 7. The CDR3 totals 14 residues. The DNA of the CDR3 is TGTGCCAGCAGTCCGAGGGAGGGCGACTACGAGCAGTACTTC. The encoded protein is CASSPREGDYEQYF.